The T cell receptor beta chain described here comes from a study of cytomegalovirus exposure and HLA in healthy donors. Study conclusions and caveats: Sequencing artifact likely explains a cluster of highly shared sequence variants. The authors excluded some V segments, including TRBV6-2 and TRBV6-3, as indistinguishable.

V was pared by 5 bases and J by 2 bases, with 16 bases between. CDR3 length equals 17 residues. Looked up from germline, CDR1 is MDHEN and CDR2 is SYDVKM. As regards this clone: Its antigen is as yet unknown.

Use of 60 Vbeta and 13 Jbeta primers characterized the PCR. Some clones are missing from TCRdb's copy, which holds only in-frame ones; the method was immunoSEQ multiplex PCR. The table has roughly 100,000 clones, 65% to 80% seen once. Sequenced: PBMCs. The V call is TRBV28, the J call TRBJ2-6, with a possible D match to TRBD1 (6 bases). This receptor was obtained from a male donor in good health and CMV-seropositive. The CDR3 DNA follows: TGTGCCAGCAGTCTCGATACAGGGCGCCCTGGGGCCAACGTCCTGACTTTC. This encodes CASSLDTGRPGANVLTF.